The source of this TCR beta chain is a study of blood T cell repertoires in COVID-19. Study summary: Samples taken during acute and convalescent COVID-19 were collected in the United States, Italy and Spain. Nucleic acid was either cDNA or gDNA, and it came from T cells, B-cell-depleted T cells, or PBMCs.

CDR3 size: 16 residues. With 0 bases removed from V and 6 bases from J, the gap between germline ends came to 15 bases. Germline-derived CDR1 and CDR2 are LGHDT and YNNKEL (reference sequence). Original processing methods: Reference gene primer amplification gave estimated nucleated cell counts. The repertoire was sequenced with immunoSEQ multiplex PCR; TCRdb's copy has only in-frame clones and lacks some. V, J and clone size are taken as reported in that table, and D and trimming were inferred from the DNA itself. The table lists 53,000 or so clones, about 70% of them singletons. This clone was recorded a few times.

The sequenced material came from peripheral blood. This TCR was recovered from a man in his fifties with active or convalescent COVID-19. The genes are TRBV3-1 (or the pseudogene TRBV3-2) and TRBJ2-1, with D possibly matching TRBD1 (5 bases). Here the CDR3 DNA reads TGTGCCAGCAGCCAAGAAGGCGGTCACAGGACCAATGAGCAGTTCTTC. Residues: CASSQEGGHRTNEQFF.